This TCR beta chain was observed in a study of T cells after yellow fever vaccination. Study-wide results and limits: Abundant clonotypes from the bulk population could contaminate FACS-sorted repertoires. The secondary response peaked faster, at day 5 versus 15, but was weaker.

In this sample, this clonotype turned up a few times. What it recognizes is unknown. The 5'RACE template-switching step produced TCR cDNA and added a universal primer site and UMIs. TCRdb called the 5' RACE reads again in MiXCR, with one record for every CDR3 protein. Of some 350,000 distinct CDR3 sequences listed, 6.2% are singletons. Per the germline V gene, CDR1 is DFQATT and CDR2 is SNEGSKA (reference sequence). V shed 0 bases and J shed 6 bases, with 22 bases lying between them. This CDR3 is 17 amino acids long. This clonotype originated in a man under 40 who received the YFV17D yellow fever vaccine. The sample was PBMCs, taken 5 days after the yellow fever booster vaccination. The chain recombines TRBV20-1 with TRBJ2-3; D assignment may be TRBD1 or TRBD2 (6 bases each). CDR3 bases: TGCAGTGCTAGAGATCAGAGGAGGGTTACTAGGGGGGATACGCAGTATTTT. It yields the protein CSARDQRRVTRGDTQYF.